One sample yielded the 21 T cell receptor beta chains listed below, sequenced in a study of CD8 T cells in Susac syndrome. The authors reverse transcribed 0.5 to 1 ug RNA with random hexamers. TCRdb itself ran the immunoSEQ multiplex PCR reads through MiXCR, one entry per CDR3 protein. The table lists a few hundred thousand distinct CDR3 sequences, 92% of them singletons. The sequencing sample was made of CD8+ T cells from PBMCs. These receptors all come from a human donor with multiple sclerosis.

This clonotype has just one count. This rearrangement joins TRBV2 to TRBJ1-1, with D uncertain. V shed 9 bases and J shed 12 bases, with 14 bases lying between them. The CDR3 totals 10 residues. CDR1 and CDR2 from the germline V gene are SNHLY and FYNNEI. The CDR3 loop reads CASLDRVPFF. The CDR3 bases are TGTGCCAGTTTAGATAGGGTTCCTTTCTTT.

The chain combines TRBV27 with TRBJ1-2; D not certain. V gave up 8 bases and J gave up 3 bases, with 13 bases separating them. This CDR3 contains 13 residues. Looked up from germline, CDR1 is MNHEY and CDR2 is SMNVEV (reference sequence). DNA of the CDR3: TGTGCCAGCGCCCCGCGAGGCTACTATGGCTACACCTTC. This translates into CASAPRGYYGYTF.

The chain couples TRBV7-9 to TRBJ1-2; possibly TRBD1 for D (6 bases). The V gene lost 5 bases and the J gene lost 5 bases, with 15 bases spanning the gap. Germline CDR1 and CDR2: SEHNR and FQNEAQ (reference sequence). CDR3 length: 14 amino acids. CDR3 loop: CASSPEGVGYGYTF. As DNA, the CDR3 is TGTGCCAGCAGCCCCGAGGGGGTGGGATATGGCTACACCTTC. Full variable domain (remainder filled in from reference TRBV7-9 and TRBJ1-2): DTGVSQNPRHKITKRGQNVTFRCDPISEHNRLYWYRQTLGQGPEFLTYFQNEAQLEKSRLLSDRFSAERPKGSFSTLEIQRTEQGDSAMYLCASSPEGVGYGYTFGSGTRLTVV.

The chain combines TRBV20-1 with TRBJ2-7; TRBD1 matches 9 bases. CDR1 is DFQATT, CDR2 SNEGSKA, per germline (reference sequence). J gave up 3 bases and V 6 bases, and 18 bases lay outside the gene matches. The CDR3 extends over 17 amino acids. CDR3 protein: CSARSGLGTGSYYEQYF. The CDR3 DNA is TGCAGTGCCAGATCTGGTTTGGGGACAGGGTCATACTACGAGCAGTACTTC.

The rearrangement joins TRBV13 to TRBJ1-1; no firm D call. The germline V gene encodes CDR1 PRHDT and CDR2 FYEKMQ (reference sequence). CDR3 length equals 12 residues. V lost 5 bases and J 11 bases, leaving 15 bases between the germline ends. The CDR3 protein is CASSLRPYGAFF. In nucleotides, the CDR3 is TGTGCCAGCAGCCTCAGGCCCTACGGGGCTTTCTTT.

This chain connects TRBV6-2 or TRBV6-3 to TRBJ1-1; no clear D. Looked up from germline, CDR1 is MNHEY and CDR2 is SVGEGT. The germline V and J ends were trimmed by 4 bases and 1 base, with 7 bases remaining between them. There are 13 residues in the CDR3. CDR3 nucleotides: TGTGCCAGCAGTTTGGACTGGAACACTGAAGCTTTCTTT. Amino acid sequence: CASSLDWNTEAFF.

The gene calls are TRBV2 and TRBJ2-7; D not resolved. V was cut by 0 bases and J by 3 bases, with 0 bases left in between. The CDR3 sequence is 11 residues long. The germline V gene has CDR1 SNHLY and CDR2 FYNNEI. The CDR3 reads CASSEAYEQYF. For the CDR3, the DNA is TGTGCCAGCAGTGAAGCCTACGAGCAGTACTTC.

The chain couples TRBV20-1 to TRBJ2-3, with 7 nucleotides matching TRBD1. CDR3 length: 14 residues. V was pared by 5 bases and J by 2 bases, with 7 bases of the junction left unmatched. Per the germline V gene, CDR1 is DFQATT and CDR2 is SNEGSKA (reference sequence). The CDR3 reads CSAGGQENTDTQYF. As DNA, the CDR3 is TGCAGTGCTGGCGGACAGGAGAACACAGATACGCAGTATTTT.

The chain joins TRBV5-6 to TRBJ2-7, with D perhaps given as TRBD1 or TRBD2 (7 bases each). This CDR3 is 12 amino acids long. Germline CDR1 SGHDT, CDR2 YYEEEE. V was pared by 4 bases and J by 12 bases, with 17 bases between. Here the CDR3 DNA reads TGTGCCAGCAGCCAGGGGGACTACGTTCCGTACTTC. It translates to CASSQGDYVPYF.

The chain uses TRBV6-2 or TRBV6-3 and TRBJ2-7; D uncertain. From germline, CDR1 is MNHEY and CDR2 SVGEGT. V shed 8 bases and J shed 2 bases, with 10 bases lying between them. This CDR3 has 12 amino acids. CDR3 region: CASSVGPYEQYF. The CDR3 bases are TGTGCCAGCTCGGTGGGTCCCTACGAGCAGTACTTC.

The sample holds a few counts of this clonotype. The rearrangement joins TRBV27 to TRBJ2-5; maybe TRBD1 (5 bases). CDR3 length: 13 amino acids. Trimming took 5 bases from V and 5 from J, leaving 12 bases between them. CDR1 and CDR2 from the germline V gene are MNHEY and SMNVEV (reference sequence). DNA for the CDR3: TGTGCCAGCAGTCCCCAGGGATGGGAGACCCAGTACTTC. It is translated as CASSPQGWETQYF.

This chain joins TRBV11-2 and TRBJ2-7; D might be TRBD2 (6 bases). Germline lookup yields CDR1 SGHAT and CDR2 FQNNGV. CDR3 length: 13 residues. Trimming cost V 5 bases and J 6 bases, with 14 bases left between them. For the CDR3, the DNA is TGTGCCAGCAGCGCCCACGCGGGATCCGAGCAGTACTTC. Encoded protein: CASSAHAGSEQYF.

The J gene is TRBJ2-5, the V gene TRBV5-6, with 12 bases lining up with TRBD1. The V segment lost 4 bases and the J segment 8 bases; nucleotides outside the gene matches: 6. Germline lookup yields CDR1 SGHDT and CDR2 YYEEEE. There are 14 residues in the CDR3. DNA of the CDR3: TGTGCCAGCAGCCTGGGGACAGGGGGCACAACCCAGTACTTC. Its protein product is CASSLGTGGTTQYF.

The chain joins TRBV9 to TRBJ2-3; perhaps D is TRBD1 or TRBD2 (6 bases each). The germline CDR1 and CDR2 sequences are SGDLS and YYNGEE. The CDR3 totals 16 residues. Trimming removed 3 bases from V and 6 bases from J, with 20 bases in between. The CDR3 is CASSGPRLGGPDTQYF. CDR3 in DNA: TGTGCCAGCAGCGGGCCTCGTTTAGGGGGGCCGGATACGCAGTATTTT.

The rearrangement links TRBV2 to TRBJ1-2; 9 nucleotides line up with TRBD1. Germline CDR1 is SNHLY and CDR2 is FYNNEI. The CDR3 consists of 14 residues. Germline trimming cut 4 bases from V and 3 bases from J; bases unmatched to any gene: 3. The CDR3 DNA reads TGTGCCAGCAGTGGGACAGGGGTGGACTATGGCTACACCTTC. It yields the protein CASSGTGVDYGYTF.

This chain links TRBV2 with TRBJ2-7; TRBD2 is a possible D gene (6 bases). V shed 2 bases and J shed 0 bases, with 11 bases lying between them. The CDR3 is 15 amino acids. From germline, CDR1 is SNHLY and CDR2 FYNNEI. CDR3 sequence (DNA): TGTGCCAGCAGTGAACCGACTAGTGGCTCCTACGAGCAGTACTTC. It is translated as CASSEPTSGSYEQYF.

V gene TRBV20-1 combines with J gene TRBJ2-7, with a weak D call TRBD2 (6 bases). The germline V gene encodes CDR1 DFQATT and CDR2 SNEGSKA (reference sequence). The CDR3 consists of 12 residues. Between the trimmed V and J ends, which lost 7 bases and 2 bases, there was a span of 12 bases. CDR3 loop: CSVRGSAYEQYF. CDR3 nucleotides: TGCAGTGTGCGGGGTTCGGCCTACGAGCAGTACTTC.

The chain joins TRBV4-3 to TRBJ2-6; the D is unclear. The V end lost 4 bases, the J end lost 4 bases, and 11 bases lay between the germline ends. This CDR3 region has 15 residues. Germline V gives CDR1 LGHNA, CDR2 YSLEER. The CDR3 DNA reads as TGCGCCAGCAGCCCCGAGTGGACCGGGGCCAACGTCCTGACTTTC. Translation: CASSPEWTGANVLTF.

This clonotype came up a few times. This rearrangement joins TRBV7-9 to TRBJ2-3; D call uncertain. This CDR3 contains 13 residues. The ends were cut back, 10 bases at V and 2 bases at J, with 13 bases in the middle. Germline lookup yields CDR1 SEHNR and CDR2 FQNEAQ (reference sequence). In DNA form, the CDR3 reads TGTGCCATTCTGACAAGATACACAGATACGCAGTATTTT. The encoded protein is CAILTRYTDTQYF.

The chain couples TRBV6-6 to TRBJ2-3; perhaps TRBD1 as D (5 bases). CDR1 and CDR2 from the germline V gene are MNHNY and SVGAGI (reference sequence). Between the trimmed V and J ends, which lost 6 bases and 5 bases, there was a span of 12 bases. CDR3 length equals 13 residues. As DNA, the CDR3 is TGTGCCAGCAGCCTTGCCAGGGTAGATACGCAGTATTTT. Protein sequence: CASSLARVDTQYF.

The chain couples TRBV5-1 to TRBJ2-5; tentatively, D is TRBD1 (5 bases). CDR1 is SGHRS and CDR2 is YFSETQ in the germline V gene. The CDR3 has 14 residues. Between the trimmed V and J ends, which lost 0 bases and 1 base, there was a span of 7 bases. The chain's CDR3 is CASSLETVQETQYF. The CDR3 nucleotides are TGCGCCAGCAGCTTGGAGACAGTCCAAGAGACCCAGTACTTC. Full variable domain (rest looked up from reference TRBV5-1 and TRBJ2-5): KAGVTQTPRYLIKTRGQQVTLSCSPISGHRSVSWYQQTPGQGLQFLFEYFSETQRNKGNFPGRFSGRQFSNSRSEMNVSTLELGDSALYLCASSLETVQETQYFGPGTRLLVL.